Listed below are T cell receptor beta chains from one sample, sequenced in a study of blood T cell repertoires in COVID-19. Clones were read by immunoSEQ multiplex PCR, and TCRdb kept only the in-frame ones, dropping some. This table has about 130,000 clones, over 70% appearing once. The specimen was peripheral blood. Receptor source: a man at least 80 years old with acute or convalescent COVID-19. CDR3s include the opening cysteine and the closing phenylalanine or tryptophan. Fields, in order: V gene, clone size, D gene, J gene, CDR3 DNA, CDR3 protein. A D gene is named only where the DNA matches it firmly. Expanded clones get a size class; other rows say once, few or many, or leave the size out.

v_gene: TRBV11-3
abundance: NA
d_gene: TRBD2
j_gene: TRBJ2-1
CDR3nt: TGTGCCAGCAGCTTAGCTTCCCTAGCGGGGGGGCTCGGTGAGCAGTTCTTC
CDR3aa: CASSLASLAGGLGEQFF

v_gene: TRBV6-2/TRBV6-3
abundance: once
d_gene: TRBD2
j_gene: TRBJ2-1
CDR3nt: TGTGCCAGCAGTTACGGGACTAGCGGTACCTACAATGAGCAGTTCTTC
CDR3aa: CASSYGTSGTYNEQFF

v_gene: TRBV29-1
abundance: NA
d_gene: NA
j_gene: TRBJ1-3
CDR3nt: TGCAGCGCTTGGGGGGAAAACACCATATATTTT
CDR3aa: CSAWGENTIYF

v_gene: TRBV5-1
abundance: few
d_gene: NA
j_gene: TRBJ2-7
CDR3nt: TGCGCCAGCAGCTTGACCGCTAACTCCTACGAGCAGTACTTC
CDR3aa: CASSLTANSYEQYF

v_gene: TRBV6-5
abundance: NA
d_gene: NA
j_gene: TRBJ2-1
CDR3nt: TGTGCCAGCAGTATTGACTGGGACAATGAGCAGTTCTTC
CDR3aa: CASSIDWDNEQFF

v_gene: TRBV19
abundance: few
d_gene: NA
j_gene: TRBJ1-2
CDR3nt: TGTGCCAGTAGTATCAGAGGGCCAGGAGGCTACACCTTC
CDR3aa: CASSIRGPGGYTF

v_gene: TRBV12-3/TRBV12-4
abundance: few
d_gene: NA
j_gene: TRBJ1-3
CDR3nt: TGTGCCAGCAGTTTTGGGAGTAACACCATATATTTT
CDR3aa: CASSFGSNTIYF

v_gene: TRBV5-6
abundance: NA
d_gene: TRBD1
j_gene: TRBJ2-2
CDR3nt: TGTGCCAGCAGCTCCGGACAGGGGGCCACCGGGGAGCTGTTTTTT
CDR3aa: CASSSGQGATGELFF

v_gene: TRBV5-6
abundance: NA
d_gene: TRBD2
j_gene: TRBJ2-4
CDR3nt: TGTGCCAGCACCCTAGCGGGGGGCATCAAAAACATTCAGTACTTC
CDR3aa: CASTLAGGIKNIQYF

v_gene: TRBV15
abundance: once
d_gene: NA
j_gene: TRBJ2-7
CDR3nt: TGTGCCACCAGCAGAGGCGGAGTTCGCTCCTCCGAGCAGTACTTC
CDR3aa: CATSRGGVRSSEQYF

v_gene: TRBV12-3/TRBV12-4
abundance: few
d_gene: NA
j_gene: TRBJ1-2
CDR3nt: TGTGCCAGCACCGAGACAGAGCTCTATGGCTACACCTTC
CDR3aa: CASTETELYGYTF

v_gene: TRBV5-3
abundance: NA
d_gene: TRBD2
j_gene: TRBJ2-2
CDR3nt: TGTGCCAGAAGCTTATCTTCCGCGGGGGGCCGCACCGGGGAGCTGTTTTTT
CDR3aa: CARSLSSAGGRTGELFF

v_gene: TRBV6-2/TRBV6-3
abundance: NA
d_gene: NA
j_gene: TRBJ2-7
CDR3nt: TGTGCCAGCAGTAGACCGGGACTCCCCTCCTACGAGCAGTACTTC
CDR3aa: CASSRPGLPSYEQYF

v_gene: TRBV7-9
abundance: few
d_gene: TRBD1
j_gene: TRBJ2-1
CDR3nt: TGTGCCAGCAGAAAACAGGGACAGAGCTCCTACAATGAGCAGTTCTTC
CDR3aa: CASRKQGQSSYNEQFF

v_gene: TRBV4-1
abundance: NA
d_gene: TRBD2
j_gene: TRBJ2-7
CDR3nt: TGCGCCAGCAGCCAACTAGCGGGGGGGAAATACGAGCAGTACTTC
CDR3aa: CASSQLAGGKYEQYF

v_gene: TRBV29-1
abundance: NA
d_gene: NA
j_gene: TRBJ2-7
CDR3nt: TGCAGCGTTGGTTCAGGGTTCTACTACGAGCAGTACTTC
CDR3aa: CSVGSGFYYEQYF